Presented here are 22 T cell receptor beta chains from one specimen sequenced in a study of blood T cell repertoires in COVID-19. This table comes from immunoSEQ multiplex PCR, and its TCRdb copy is limited to in-frame clones, with some not included. The sample has 65,000 to 75,000 clones; about 90% are singletons. The sequenced sample was peripheral blood. Receptors were obtained from a man aged 50 or older with active COVID-19.

CDR3 region: CSVEDPGRGSYNEQFF. The CDR3 region has the DNA TGCAGCGTTGAAGATCCGGGCAGGGGGTCCTACAATGAGCAGTTCTTC. This rearrangement joins TRBV29-1 to TRBJ2-1; 7 nucleotides align to TRBD1. CDR3 length equals 16 residues. The germline CDR1 and CDR2 sequences are SQVTM and ANQGSEA. The trim removed 0 bases at V and 1 base at J, leaving 6 bases unmatched.

CDR3 nucleotides: TGTGCCAGCAGCTCCTGGGAGGGACACAATGAGCAGTTCTTC. This codes for CASSSWEGHNEQFF. This sequence joins TRBV7-9 and TRBJ2-1; 7 nucleotides agree with TRBD2. The ends lost 4 bases at V and 5 bases at J; junction bases unmatched: 5. Per the germline V gene, CDR1 is SEHNR and CDR2 is FQNEAQ (reference sequence). This CDR3 has 14 amino acids.

This clone showed up just once. The rearrangement joins TRBV6-6 to TRBJ2-3, with 10 bases identical to TRBD2. Germline V gives CDR1 MNHNY, CDR2 SVGAGI (reference sequence). V trimming: 5 bases; J trimming: 1 base; junction bases outside the gene matches: 3. There are 15 residues in the CDR3. The CDR3 reads CASSPSGGGTDTQYF. The CDR3 DNA sequence: TGTGCCAGCAGTCCCAGCGGGGGGGGCACAGATACGCAGTATTTT.

CDR3 sequence reads: CASRGGTGNTEAFF. Here the CDR3 DNA reads TGTGCCAGCCGGGGCGGGACAGGGAACACTGAAGCTTTCTTT. V gene TRBV28 combines with J gene TRBJ1-1; 8 nucleotides agree with TRBD1. CDR1 MDHEN and CDR2 SYDVKM come from the germline V gene. V shed 8 bases, J shed 1 base, and the junction held 6 bases outside the gene matches. The CDR3 contains 14 residues.

J is TRBJ2-7 and V is TRBV18, with TRBD1 identical over 11 bases. The CDR3 is 15 residues long. Germline V gives CDR1 KGHSH, CDR2 LQKENI. V shed 6 bases, J shed 3 bases, and the junction held 7 bases outside the gene matches. The CDR3 coding sequence is TGTGCCAGCTCCCAGGGACAGGGGGACTACTACGAGCAGTACTTC. Protein product: CASSQGQGDYYEQYF.

This chain uses TRBV13 with TRBJ2-7, with D maybe TRBD1 (6 bases). Germline V CDR1 and CDR2: PRHDT, FYEKMQ (reference sequence). The CDR3 consists of 14 residues. V dropped 4 bases and J dropped 3 bases, with 13 bases sitting between them. For the CDR3, the DNA is TGTGCCAGCAGCTCTCGACAGGCGCGCTACGAGCAGTACTTC. The encoded protein is CASSSRQARYEQYF. Together with reference TRBV13 and TRBJ2-7, the CDR3 gives the full variable domain: AAGVIQSPRHLIKEKRETATLKCYPIPRHDTVYWYQQGPGQDPQFLISFYEKMQSDKGSIPDRFSAQQFSDYHSELNMSSLELGDSALYFCASSSRQARYEQYFGPGTRLTVT.

The rearrangement uses TRBV6-5 and TRBJ2-7; 10 bases align to TRBD2. The CDR3 has 14 residues. Germline trimming cut 7 bases from V and 2 bases from J; bases unmatched to any gene: 5. Germline-derived CDR1 and CDR2 are MNHEY and SVGAGI. The CDR3 protein is CASTLAGGAYEQYF. As DNA, the CDR3 is TGTGCCAGCACATTAGCGGGGGGAGCCTACGAGCAGTACTTC.

The CDR3 DNA reads TGTGCCAGCAGCTTAGCTTCGGGGGTTGGCTACACCTTC. It specifies CASSLASGVGYTF. The rearrangement links TRBV7-2 to TRBJ1-2; tentative D call: TRBD1 (5 bases). The CDR3 has 13 amino acids. Trimming cost V 0 bases and J 7 bases, with 9 bases left between them. In germline, CDR1 is SGHTA, CDR2 FQGNSA.

The CDR3 here is CASSQDLSVGGTGELFF. CDR3 nucleotides: TGTGCCAGCAGCCAAGATCTCAGCGTCGGCGGCACCGGGGAGCTGTTTTTT. This chain connects TRBV4-2 to TRBJ2-2; D unresolved. The germline gives CDR1 LGHNA, CDR2 YNFKEQ. Deletions cut 0 bases from V and 4 bases from J, with 15 bases between. The CDR3 length is 17 residues.

The chain uses TRBV9 and TRBJ1-1, with D possibly TRBD1 on 6 matching bases. The germline CDR1 and CDR2 sequences are SGDLS and YYNGEE. Deletions cut 3 bases from V and 0 bases from J, with 15 bases between. CDR3 size: 16 residues. In DNA, the CDR3 is TGTGCCAGCAGCGCGAGGGCACAGGGATTGAACACTGAAGCTTTCTTT. It translates to CASSARAQGLNTEAFF.

The chain has TRBV5-6 and TRBJ2-1; a weak D match, TRBD2 (5 bases). V lost 0 bases, J lost 7 bases, and 11 bases lay in between. CDR1 is SGHDT, CDR2 YYEEEE, per germline. The CDR3 has 14 residues. CDR3: CASSLELALNEQFF. CDR3 sequence (DNA): TGTGCCAGCAGCTTGGAATTAGCGCTAAATGAGCAGTTCTTC.

The gene calls are TRBV6-2 or TRBV6-3 and TRBJ1-5, with 7 bases that match TRBD1. This CDR3 contains 15 residues. Germline lookup yields CDR1 MNHEY and CDR2 SVGEGT. The V segment lost 4 bases and the J segment 4 bases; nucleotides outside the gene matches: 7. CDR3: CASSLAGGGNQPQHF. The CDR3 region has the DNA TGTGCCAGCAGTTTGGCAGGGGGAGGAAATCAGCCCCAGCATTTT.

This clone was found a few times. The chain is built from TRBV29-1 and TRBJ1-5, with TRBD1 matching over 7 bases. Germline V lookup: CDR1 SQVTM, CDR2 ANQGSEA. This CDR3 is built from 13 residues. The V gene end was trimmed by 2 bases and the J gene end by 6 bases; junction bases not matched to a gene: 4. The CDR3 reads CSVEQGVGQPQHF. The CDR3 DNA reads as TGCAGCGTTGAACAGGGGGTAGGTCAGCCCCAGCATTTT.

The chain carries TRBV6-6 and TRBJ2-4; 8 bases match TRBD1. V shed 0 bases and J 0 bases; nucleotides not matched to a gene: 1. This CDR3 is 16 amino acids long. Per the germline V gene, CDR1 is MNHNY and CDR2 is SVGAGI (reference sequence). The CDR3 loop is CASSYSQGAAKNIQYF. The DNA for the CDR3 is TGTGCCAGCAGTTACTCGCAGGGGGCAGCCAAAAACATTCAGTACTTC.

The rearrangement joins TRBV2 to TRBJ2-3, with TRBD1 identical over 10 bases. Germline assignment: CDR1 SNHLY and CDR2 FYNNEI. The V gene end was trimmed by 8 bases and the J gene end by 5 bases; junction bases not matched to a gene: 7. The CDR3 extends over 14 amino acids. CDR3 region: CASWDRGRGDTQYF. The CDR3 region has the DNA TGTGCCAGCTGGGACAGGGGAAGAGGAGATACGCAGTATTTT.

This chain links TRBV5-1 with TRBJ2-5, with 10 nucleotides matching TRBD2. Germline-derived CDR1 and CDR2 are SGHRS and YFSETQ. The CDR3 extends over 16 amino acids. J lost 2 bases, V lost 1 base, and 5 bases had no gene match. The DNA for the CDR3 is TGCGCCAGCAGCTTGTCCGCTAGCGGGGGACAAGAGACCCAGTACTTC. Its translation: CASSLSASGGQETQYF. Based on the CDR3 plus reference TRBV5-1 and TRBJ2-5, the full variable domain is KAGVTQTPRYLIKTRGQQVTLSCSPISGHRSVSWYQQTPGQGLQFLFEYFSETQRNKGNFPGRFSGRQFSNSRSEMNVSTLELGDSALYLCASSLSASGGQETQYFGPGTRLLVL.

The chain links TRBV5-1 to TRBJ1-3, with D uncertain. Trimming stripped 3 bases from V and 7 bases from J, with 11 bases between. This CDR3 comprises 13 residues. The germline V gene has CDR1 SGHRS and CDR2 YFSETQ. The CDR3 is CASSYQPRNTIYF. As DNA, the CDR3 is TGCGCCAGCAGCTACCAGCCGAGGAACACCATATATTTT. Looking up the rest from reference TRBV5-1 and TRBJ1-3 gives the full variable domain: KAGVTQTPRYLIKTRGQQVTLSCSPISGHRSVSWYQQTPGQGLQFLFEYFSETQRNKGNFPGRFSGRQFSNSRSEMNVSTLELGDSALYLCASSYQPRNTIYFGEGSWLTVV.

This chain connects TRBV28 to TRBJ2-5, with D perhaps TRBD1 (8 bases). The length of the CDR3 is 15 residues. CDR1 and CDR2 (germline): MDHEN, SYDVKM. Trimming stripped 5 bases from V and 4 bases from J, with 17 bases between. DNA of the CDR3: TGTGCCAGCAGTCCAAACAGGGGGGGGATAGAGACCCAGTACTTC. It encodes CASSPNRGGIETQYF.

CDR3 protein: CASVDRGYQPQHF. As DNA, the CDR3 is TGTGCCAGTGTCGACAGAGGTTATCAGCCCCAGCATTTT. The chain links TRBV19 to TRBJ1-5; a weak D match, TRBD1 (5 bases). The CDR3 sequence is 13 residues long. V lost 8 bases, J lost 5 bases, and 13 bases lay in between. From germline, CDR1 is LNHDA and CDR2 SQIVND (reference sequence).

This chain connects TRBV27 to TRBJ1-1, with D unclear. With 0 bases removed from V and 1 base from J, the gap between germline ends came to 12 bases. Per germline, CDR1 MNHEY and CDR2 SMNVEV (reference sequence). The CDR3 runs to 16 residues. CDR3 region: CASSLSRPSGNTEAFF. Written as DNA, the CDR3 is TGTGCCAGCAGTTTATCCAGACCCTCGGGGAACACTGAAGCTTTCTTT.

This clone was seen only a few times. This sequence joins TRBV19 and TRBJ2-1; TRBD1 matches at 9 bases. This CDR3 region has 15 residues. CDR1 and CDR2 (germline): LNHDA, SQIVND (reference sequence). Losses at the gene ends were 5 bases for V and 5 bases for J; bases not matched to a gene: 7. The CDR3 DNA reads as TGTGCCAGTAGTTCCGGGACAGGGATACACAATGAGCAGTTCTTC. Protein: CASSSGTGIHNEQFF.

The chain links TRBV4-2 to TRBJ2-5; TRBD2 might be the D (6 bases). Germline-derived CDR1 and CDR2 are LGHNA and YNFKEQ. The V end lost 0 bases, the J end lost 4 bases, and 12 bases lay between the germline ends. The CDR3 consists of 15 residues. The CDR3 is CASSQDLGGSETQYF. The CDR3 region has the DNA TGTGCCAGCAGCCAAGATTTGGGGGGTTCAGAGACCCAGTACTTC.